The next 13 T cell receptor beta chains were all read from a single sample in a study of molecular identifiers for immune sequencing clone quantification. TCRdb re-called the PCR reads through MiXCR, storing one row per CDR3 protein. The table shows approximately 90,000 distinct CDR3 sequences, with roughly 21% occurring only once. Sequencing input: naive CD8+ T cells from blood, with Jurkat cell RNA spiked in. Subset indicated: FACS-sorted CD8+CD4-CCR7+CD45RA+ naive T cells. All receptors come from a human donor in good health. Some libraries in this study had Jurkat cell RNA spiked in.

This rearrangement joins TRBV19 to TRBJ1-5; D is uncertain. The CDR3 runs to 16 residues. V lost 7 bases to trimming and J lost 5 bases, with 21 bases between them. Germline CDR1 and CDR2: LNHDA and SQIVND (reference sequence). As DNA, the CDR3 is TGTGCCAGTATCTCTCGGGAGCCGCGGTTGGATCAGCCCCAGCATTTT. Translation gives CASISREPRLDQPQHF.

In its sample, this clonotype was seen many times. This sequence joins TRBV12-3 or TRBV12-4 and TRBJ1-5, with 7 bases lining up with TRBD1. This CDR3 region has 16 residues. The V gene end was trimmed by 2 bases and the J gene end by 7 bases; junction bases not matched to a gene: 11. Written as DNA, the CDR3 is TGTGCCAGCAGTTTAAGTACAGGGGTCGGGGGGCAGCCCCAGCATTTT. Translation: CASSLSTGVGGQPQHF.

On this clonotype: It may be a read error: a sequence one base away is much more abundant. The chain carries TRBV6-5 and TRBJ2-5; D tentatively reads TRBD1 or TRBD2 (5 bases each). V was pared by 5 bases and J by 5 bases, with 18 bases between. Germline V gene data show CDR1 as MNHEY and CDR2 as SVGAGI. The length of the CDR3 is 15 residues. CDR3 loop: CASSHLGAMGETQYF. In nucleotides, the CDR3 is TGTGCCAGCAGTCACCTCGGGGCAATGGGGGAGACCCAGTACTTC.

In the case of this clonotype: Just one base apart from a much larger clone, this may be a read error. V usage is TRBV7-9 and J usage is TRBJ1-1, with D uncertain. V dropped 5 bases and J dropped 7 bases, with 14 bases sitting between them. Germline V CDR1 and CDR2: SEHNR, FQNEAQ (reference sequence). The CDR3 contains 13 residues. As DNA, the CDR3 is TGTGCCAGCAGCGCAAATATGAGGAGTGAAGCTTTCTTT. It codes for CASSANMRSEAFF.

The chain recombines TRBV9 with TRBJ2-1; D is perhaps TRBD2 (6 bases). The ends were cut back, 7 bases at V and 0 bases at J, with 26 bases in the middle. Germline V lookup: CDR1 SGDLS, CDR2 YYNGEE. This CDR3 is 19 amino acids long. This CDR3 reads CASDDGGMGSADSYNEQFF. The CDR3 DNA reads TGTGCCAGCGATGATGGGGGGATGGGATCTGCCGACTCCTACAATGAGCAGTTCTTC.

In this sample, this clonotype turned up many times. The rearrangement joins TRBV5-8 to TRBJ2-7, with D possibly being TRBD2 (5 bases). The CDR3 length is 14 residues. V lost 0 bases and J 6 bases, leaving 13 bases between the germline ends. Germline values: CDR1 SGHTS, CDR2 YDEGEE. The CDR3, as DNA: TGTGCCAGCAGCTTGGGGGCAACGGGGAGCGAGCAGTACTTC. Protein sequence: CASSLGATGSEQYF. Together with reference TRBV5-8 and TRBJ2-7, the CDR3 gives the full variable domain: EAGVTQSPTHLIKTRGQQATLRCSPISGHTSVYWYQQALGLGLQFLLWYDEGEERNRGNFPPRFSGRQFPNYSSELNVNALELEDSALYLCASSLGATGSEQYFGPGTRLTVT.

This clonotype occurred many times. V and J are TRBV20-1 and TRBJ2-7; D remains unclear. CDR1 and CDR2 from the germline V gene are DFQATT and SNEGSKA (reference sequence). Trimming shortened V by 5 bases and J by 4 bases, and 6 bases separated the two germline ends. The CDR3 has 10 residues. CDR3 sequence reads: CSALKYEQYF. CDR3 DNA: TGCAGTGCTCTTAAATACGAGCAGTACTTC.

This clonotype was counted ten times or more. The J gene is TRBJ2-3, the V gene TRBV27, with a possible D match to TRBD2 (6 bases). Deletions cut 4 bases from V and 4 bases from J, with 9 bases between. This CDR3 comprises 13 residues. Germline V gene sequence: CDR1 MNHEY, CDR2 SMNVEV (reference sequence). In DNA, the CDR3 is TGTGCCAGCAGTTCCGGGAGCTCAGATACGCAGTATTTT. Translating gives CASSSGSSDTQYF.

A remark on this clonotype: A read error is possible here, since a much larger clone lies one base away. The chain couples TRBV7-9 to TRBJ2-7; D possibly corresponds to TRBD2 (6 bases). The germline gives CDR1 SEHNR, CDR2 FQNEAQ (reference sequence). V shed 6 bases and J shed 0 bases, with 15 bases lying between them. This CDR3 region has 15 residues. The CDR3 loop reads CASSRAGTYSYEQYF. CDR3 nucleotides: TGTGCCAGCAGTCGGGCCGGGACTTACTCCTACGAGCAGTACTTC. Full variable domain (rest looked up from reference TRBV7-9 and TRBJ2-7): DTGVSQNPRHKITKRGQNVTFRCDPISEHNRLYWYRQTLGQGPEFLTYFQNEAQLEKSRLLSDRFSAERPKGSFSTLEIQRTEQGDSAMYLCASSRAGTYSYEQYFGPGTRLTVT.

This clonotype was detected only a few times. The chain carries TRBV29-1 and TRBJ2-1; 8 nucleotides match TRBD2. The CDR3 runs to 17 residues. With V trimmed by 7 bases and J by 0 bases, 14 bases remained unmatched. CDR1 is SQVTM, CDR2 ANQGSEA, per germline. CDR3 DNA: TGCAGCGCTGCGATAGAAGCGGGACTAGACTCCTACAATGAGCAGTTCTTC. It is translated as CSAAIEAGLDSYNEQFF.

There are a few counts of this clonotype. The chain is built from TRBV6-1 and TRBJ2-7; D possibly corresponds to TRBD2 (5 bases). The V end was cut by 0 bases, the J end by 3 bases, with 6 bases between. Germline lookup yields CDR1 MNHNS and CDR2 SASEGT. The CDR3 has 13 amino acids. CDR3 protein: CASSEAGSYEQYF. Written as DNA, the CDR3 is TGTGCCAGCAGTGAAGCGGGGAGCTACGAGCAGTACTTC.

This clonotype has at least ten counts. CDR3 nucleotides: TGTGCCAGTAGTATGTTGACAGGGGGCTACACTGAAGCTTTCTTT. Its translation is CASSMLTGGYTEAFF. The rearrangement uses TRBV19 and TRBJ1-1; 10 positions match TRBD1. The trim removed 3 bases at V and 3 bases at J, leaving 4 bases unmatched. Germline CDR1 and CDR2: LNHDA and SQIVND (reference sequence). This CDR3 region has 15 residues.

This clonotype was detected ten times or more. The chain uses TRBV28 and TRBJ2-1; tentatively, D is TRBD1 (7 bases). The ends were cut back, 4 bases at V and 5 bases at J, with 12 bases in the middle. CDR3 size: 14 residues. In germline, CDR1 is MDHEN, CDR2 SYDVKM. This CDR3 reads CASSSPGGHNEQFF. The CDR3 region has the DNA TGTGCCAGCAGTTCGCCAGGGGGGCACAATGAGCAGTTCTTC.